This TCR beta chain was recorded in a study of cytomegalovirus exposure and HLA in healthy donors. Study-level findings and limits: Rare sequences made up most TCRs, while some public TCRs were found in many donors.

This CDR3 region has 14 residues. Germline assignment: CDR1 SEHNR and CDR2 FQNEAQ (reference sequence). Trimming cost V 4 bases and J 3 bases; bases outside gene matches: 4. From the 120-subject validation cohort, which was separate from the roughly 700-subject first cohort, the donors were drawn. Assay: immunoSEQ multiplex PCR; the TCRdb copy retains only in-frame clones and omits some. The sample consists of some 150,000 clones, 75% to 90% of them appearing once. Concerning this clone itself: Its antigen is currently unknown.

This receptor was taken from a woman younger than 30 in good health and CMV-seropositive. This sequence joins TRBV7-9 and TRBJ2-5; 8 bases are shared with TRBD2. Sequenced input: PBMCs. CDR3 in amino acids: CASSSGLDKETQYF. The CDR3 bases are TGTGCCAGCAGCTCGGGACTAGATAAAGAGACCCAGTACTTC.